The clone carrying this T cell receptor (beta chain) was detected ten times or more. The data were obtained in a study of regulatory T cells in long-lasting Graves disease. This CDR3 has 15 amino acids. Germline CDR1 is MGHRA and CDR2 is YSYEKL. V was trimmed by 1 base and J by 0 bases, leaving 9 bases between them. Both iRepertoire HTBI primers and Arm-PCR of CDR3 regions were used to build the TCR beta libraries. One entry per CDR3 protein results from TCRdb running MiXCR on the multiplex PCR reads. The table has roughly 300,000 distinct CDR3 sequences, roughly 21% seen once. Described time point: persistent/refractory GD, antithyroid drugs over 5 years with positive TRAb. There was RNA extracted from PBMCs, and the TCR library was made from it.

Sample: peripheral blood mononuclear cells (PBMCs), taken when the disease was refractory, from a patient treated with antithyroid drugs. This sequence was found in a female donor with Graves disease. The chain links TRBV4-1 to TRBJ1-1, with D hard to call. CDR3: CASSQVREVNTEAFF. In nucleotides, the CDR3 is TGCGCCAGCAGCCAAGTCCGTGAGGTGAACACTGAAGCTTTCTTT.